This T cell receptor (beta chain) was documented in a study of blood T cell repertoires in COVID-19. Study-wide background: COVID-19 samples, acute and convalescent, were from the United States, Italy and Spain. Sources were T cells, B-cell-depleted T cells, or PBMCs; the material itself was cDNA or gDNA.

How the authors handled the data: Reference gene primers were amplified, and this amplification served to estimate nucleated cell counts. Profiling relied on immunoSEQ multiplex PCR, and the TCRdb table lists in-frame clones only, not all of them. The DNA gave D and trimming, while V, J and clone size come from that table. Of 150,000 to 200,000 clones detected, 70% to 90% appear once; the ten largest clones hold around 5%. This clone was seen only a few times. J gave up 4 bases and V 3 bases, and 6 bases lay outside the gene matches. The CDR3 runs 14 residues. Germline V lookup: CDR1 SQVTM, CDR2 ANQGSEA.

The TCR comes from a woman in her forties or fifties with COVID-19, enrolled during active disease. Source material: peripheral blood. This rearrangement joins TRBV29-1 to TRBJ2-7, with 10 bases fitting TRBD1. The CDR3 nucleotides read TGCAGCGTTGAGACGGGACAGGGGACTTACGAGCAGTACTTC. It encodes CSVETGQGTYEQYF.